The present T cell receptor beta chain was sequenced within a study of T cells in Graves' hyperthyroidism and ophthalmopathy. This clonotype was picked up many times. The CDR3 spans 14 residues. V lost 2 bases and J lost 7, with 13 bases in between. Germline V gene data show CDR1 as SGHAT and CDR2 as FQNNGV. What was amplified from RNA transcripts were TCR beta CDR3 regions. When the TCR CDR3 underwent first-round RT-PCR, the HTBI primer set was used. TCRdb called the multiplex PCR reads again in MiXCR, with one record for every CDR3 protein. This repertoire shows almost 600,000 distinct CDR3 sequences, over 11% found once; its top ten account for roughly 6.2%.

This clonotype was sampled from a young woman with Graves' hyperthyroidism that later progressed to Graves' ophthalmopathy. The specimen sequenced was blood. This rearrangement joins TRBV11-2 to TRBJ2-3, with D possibly matching TRBD2 (6 bases). The CDR3 coding sequence is TGTGCCAGCAGCTTAATCGGGGGAGTAAATACGCAGTATTTT. Protein: CASSLIGGVNTQYF.